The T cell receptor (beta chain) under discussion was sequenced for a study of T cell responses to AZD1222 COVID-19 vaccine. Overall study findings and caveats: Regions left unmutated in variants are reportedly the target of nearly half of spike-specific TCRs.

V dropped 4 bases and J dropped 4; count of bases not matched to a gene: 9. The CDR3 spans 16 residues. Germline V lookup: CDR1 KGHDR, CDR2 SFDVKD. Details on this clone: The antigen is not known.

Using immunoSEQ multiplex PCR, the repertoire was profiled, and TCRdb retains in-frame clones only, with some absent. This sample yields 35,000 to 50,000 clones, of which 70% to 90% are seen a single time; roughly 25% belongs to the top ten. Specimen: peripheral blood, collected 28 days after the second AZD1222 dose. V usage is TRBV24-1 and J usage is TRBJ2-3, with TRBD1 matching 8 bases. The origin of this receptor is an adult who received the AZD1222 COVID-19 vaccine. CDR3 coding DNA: TGTGCCACCAGTGACTCCACAGGGGGGAGTCCAGATACGCAGTATTTT. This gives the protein CATSDSTGGSPDTQYF.